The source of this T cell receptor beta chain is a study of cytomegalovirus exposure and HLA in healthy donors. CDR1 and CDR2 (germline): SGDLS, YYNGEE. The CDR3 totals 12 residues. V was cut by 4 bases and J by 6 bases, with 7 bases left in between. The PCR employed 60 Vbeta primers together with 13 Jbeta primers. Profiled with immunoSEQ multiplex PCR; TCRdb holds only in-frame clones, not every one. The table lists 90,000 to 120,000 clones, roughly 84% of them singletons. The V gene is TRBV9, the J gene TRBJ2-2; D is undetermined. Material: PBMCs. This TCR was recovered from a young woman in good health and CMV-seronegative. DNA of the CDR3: TGTGCCAGCAGCCAGAATCCCGGGGAGCTGTTTTTT. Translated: CASSQNPGELFF.